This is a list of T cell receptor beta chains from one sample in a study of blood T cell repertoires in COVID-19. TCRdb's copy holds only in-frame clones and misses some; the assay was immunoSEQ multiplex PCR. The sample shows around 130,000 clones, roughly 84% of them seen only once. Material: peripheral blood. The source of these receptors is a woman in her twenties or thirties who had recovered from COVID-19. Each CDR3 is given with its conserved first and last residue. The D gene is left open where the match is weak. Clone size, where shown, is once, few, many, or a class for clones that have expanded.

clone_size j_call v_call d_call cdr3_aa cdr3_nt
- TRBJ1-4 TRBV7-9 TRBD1 CASSLGDRGTNEKLFF TGTGCCAGCAGCTTAGGGGACAGGGGGACTAATGAAAAACTGTTTTTT
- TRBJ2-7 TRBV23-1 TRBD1 CASSQSAFGRGIPYEQYF TGCGCCAGCAGTCAATCGGCCTTCGGCAGGGGGATTCCCTACGAGCAGTACTTC
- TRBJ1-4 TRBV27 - CASSLSIGGPGQKLFF TGTGCCAGCAGTTTATCGATCGGGGGACCCGGACAAAAACTGTTTTTT
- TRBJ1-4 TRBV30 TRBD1 CAWSVTGQLNEKLFF TGTGCCTGGAGTGTAACGGGACAGCTTAATGAAAAACTGTTTTTT
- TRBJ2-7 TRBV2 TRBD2 CATRVSLAGGPPQYF TGTGCCACCCGCGTATCACTAGCGGGAGGTCCCCCTCAGTACTTC
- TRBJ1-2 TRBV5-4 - CASSSQLLRGRGYGYTF TGTGCCAGCAGCTCCCAACTACTCCGGGGGAGAGGCTATGGCTACACCTTC
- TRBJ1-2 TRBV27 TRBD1 CASSTTGDLNYGYTF TGTGCCAGCAGTACGACAGGGGATTTAAACTATGGCTACACCTTC
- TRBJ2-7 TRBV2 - CASSEGGGGESLEQYF TGTGCCAGCAGTGAAGGAGGAGGGGGGGAGTCGCTCGAGCAGTACTTC
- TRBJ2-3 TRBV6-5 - CASSLTLDTQYF TGTGCCAGCTCTCTCACATTGGATACGCAGTATTTT
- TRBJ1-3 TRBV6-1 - CASSEEGTGMNGNTIYF TGTGCCAGCAGTGAAGAAGGAACGGGGATGAATGGAAACACCATATATTTT
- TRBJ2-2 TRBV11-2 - CASSPAGRLRADTGELFF TGTGCCAGCAGCCCGGCGGGTAGACTTCGGGCAGACACCGGGGAGCTGTTTTTT
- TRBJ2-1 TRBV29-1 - CSITLRQAEQFF TGCAGCATTACCCTAAGACAGGCTGAGCAGTTCTTC
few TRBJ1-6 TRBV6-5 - CASSYLGSPLHF TGTGCCAGCAGTTACCTCGGGTCACCCCTCCACTTT
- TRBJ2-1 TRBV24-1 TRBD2 CATSGPGTSGRNEQFF TGTGCCACCAGTGGCCCCGGGACTAGCGGGAGAAATGAGCAGTTCTTC
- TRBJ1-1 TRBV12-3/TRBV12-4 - CASSLDPRTEAFF TGTGCCAGCAGTTTAGACCCACGGACTGAAGCTTTCTTT
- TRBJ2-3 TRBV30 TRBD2 CAWSVSMAGGTDTQYF TGTGCCTGGAGTGTGTCCATGGCGGGGGGCACAGATACGCAGTATTTT
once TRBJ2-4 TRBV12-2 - CASRLDCWVRLLAKNIQYF TGTGCAAGTCGCTTAGATTGTTGGGTCCGACTACTAGCCAAAAACATTCAGTACTTC
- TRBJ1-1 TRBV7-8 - CASSLNEEQSGNTEAFF TGTGCCAGCAGCTTAAATGAAGAGCAATCAGGGAACACTGAAGCTTTCTTT
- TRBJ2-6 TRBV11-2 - CASSLVGGTGANVLTF TGTGCCAGCAGCTTAGTGGGGGGGACAGGGGCCAACGTCCTGACTTTC
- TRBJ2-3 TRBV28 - CASSSGQRNVADTQYF TGTGCCAGCAGTTCAGGACAGCGAAACGTCGCAGATACGCAGTATTTT
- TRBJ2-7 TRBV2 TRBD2 CASRTKGLEIYEQYF TGTGCCAGCAGGACTAAAGGACTAGAAATTTACGAGCAGTACTTC
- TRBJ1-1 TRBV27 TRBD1 CASSSRGRETEAFF TGTGCCAGCAGTTCCAGGGGGCGCGAGACTGAAGCTTTCTTT
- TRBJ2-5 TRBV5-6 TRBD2 CASSNLAGAQETQYF TGTGCCAGCTCTAACCTAGCGGGAGCACAAGAGACCCAGTACTTC
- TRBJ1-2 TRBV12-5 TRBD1 CASGSGGGGYTF TGTGCTAGTGGTTCAGGGGGTGGTGGCTACACCTTC
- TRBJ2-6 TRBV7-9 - CASSSRDTADSGANVLTF TGTGCCAGCAGCTCTCGGGACACCGCGGACTCTGGGGCCAACGTCCTGACTTTC
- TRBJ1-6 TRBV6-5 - CASSYGTIGSPLHF TGTGCCAGCAGTTACGGGACTATAGGGTCACCCCTCCACTTT
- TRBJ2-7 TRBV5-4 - CASSPSAGANVYEQYF TGTGCCAGCAGCCCGTCGGCGGGGGCGAATGTGTACGAGCAGTACTTC
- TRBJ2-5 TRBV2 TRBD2 CASSEGFTSGRPAAQYF TGTGCCAGCAGTGAAGGGTTCACTAGCGGGAGGCCGGCGGCCCAGTACTTC
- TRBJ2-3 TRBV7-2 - CASSLVDRLSTDTQYF TGTGCCAGCAGCTTAGTGGACAGATTAAGCACAGATACGCAGTATTTT
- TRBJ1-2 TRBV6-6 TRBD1 CASRTGDSRGYTF TGTGCCAGCAGGACGGGGGACAGTCGTGGCTACACCTTC
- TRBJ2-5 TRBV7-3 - CASSPTPGGKETQYF TGTGCCAGCAGCCCAACTCCGGGGGGCAAGGAGACCCAGTACTTC
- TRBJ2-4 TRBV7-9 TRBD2 CASSFSGSEFNIQYF TGTGCCAGCAGTTTCAGCGGGAGTGAATTTAACATTCAGTACTTC
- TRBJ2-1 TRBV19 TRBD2 CATKRRTSGGANEQFF TGTGCCACTAAGCGGCGGACTAGCGGGGGGGCAAATGAGCAGTTCTTC
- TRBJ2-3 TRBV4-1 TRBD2 CASSPRWASGGLADTQYF TGCGCCAGCAGCCCGAGGTGGGCTAGCGGGGGCCTGGCAGATACGCAGTATTTT
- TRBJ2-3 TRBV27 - CASSLEGASTDTQYF TGTGCCAGCAGTTTAGAAGGGGCAAGCACAGATACGCAGTATTTT
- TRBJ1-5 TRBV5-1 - CASSLLPTGGSNQPQHF TGCGCCAGCAGCCTACTGCCTACAGGTGGTAGCAATCAGCCCCAGCATTTT
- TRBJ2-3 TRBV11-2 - CASSLGNSYRDTQYF TGTGCCAGCAGCTTAGGAAACAGCTACAGGGATACGCAGTATTTT
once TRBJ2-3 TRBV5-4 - CASSEQGSRTQYF TGTGCCAGCAGCGAACAGGGTAGCCGTACGCAGTATTTT
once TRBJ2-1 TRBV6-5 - CASSYKRREYEQFF TGTGCCAGCAGTTACAAGCGGCGGGAATATGAGCAGTTCTTC
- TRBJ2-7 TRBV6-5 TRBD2 CASSYSGGRGEYEQYF TGTGCCAGCAGTTACTCCGGCGGGAGAGGCGAATACGAGCAGTACTTC
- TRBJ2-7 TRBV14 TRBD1 CASAPGQGSYEQYF TGTGCCAGCGCTCCGGGACAGGGTTCCTACGAGCAGTACTTC
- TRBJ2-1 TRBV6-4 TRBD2 CASSPGLSPSNEQFF TGTGCCAGCTCTCCGGGACTAAGTCCTAGCAATGAGCAGTTCTTC
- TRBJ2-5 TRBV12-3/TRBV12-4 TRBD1 CASSPDREETQYF TGTGCCAGCAGCCCGGACAGGGAAGAGACCCAGTACTTC
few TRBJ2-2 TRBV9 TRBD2 CASSAGGALAGELFF TGTGCCAGCAGCGCCGGGGGGGCCTTAGCCGGGGAGCTGTTTTTT
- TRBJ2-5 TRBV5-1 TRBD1 CASSRSGTEQETQYF TGCGCCAGCAGCCGCTCCGGGACAGAGCAAGAGACCCAGTACTTC
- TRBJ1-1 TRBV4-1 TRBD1 CASSRRQGDTEAFF TGCGCCAGCAGCCGCCGACAGGGCGACACTGAAGCTTTCTTT
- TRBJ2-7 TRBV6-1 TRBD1 CASSDPGWTGAYEQYF TGTGCCAGCAGTGATCCGGGGTGGACAGGGGCCTACGAGCAGTACTTC
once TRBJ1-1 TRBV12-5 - CASGLGTGGNTEAFF TGTGCTAGTGGTTTGGGCACGGGAGGTAACACTGAAGCTTTCTTT
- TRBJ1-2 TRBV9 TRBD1 CASSETTGGANYGYTF TGTGCCAGCAGCGAAACAACAGGGGGAGCTAACTATGGCTACACCTTC
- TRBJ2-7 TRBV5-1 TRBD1 CASSSGQGYEQYF TGCGCCAGCAGCTCGGGACAGGGTTACGAGCAGTACTTC
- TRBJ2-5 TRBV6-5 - CASSPGAQETQYF TGTGCCAGCAGCCCAGGGGCCCAAGAGACCCAGTACTTC
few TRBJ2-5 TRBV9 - CASSPGVGIAETQYF TGTGCCAGCAGCCCCGGAGTAGGGATAGCGGAGACCCAGTACTTC
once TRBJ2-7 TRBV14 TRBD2 CASSQYRFRGRAYEQYF TGTGCCAGCAGCCAGTATCGGTTCCGCGGGAGGGCCTACGAGCAGTACTTC
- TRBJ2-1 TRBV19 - CASSSYNEQFF TGTGCCAGTAGCTCGTACAATGAGCAGTTCTTC
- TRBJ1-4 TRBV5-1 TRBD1 CASRKTGGFNEKLFF TGCGCCAGCAGAAAAACAGGGGGCTTTAATGAAAAACTGTTTTTT